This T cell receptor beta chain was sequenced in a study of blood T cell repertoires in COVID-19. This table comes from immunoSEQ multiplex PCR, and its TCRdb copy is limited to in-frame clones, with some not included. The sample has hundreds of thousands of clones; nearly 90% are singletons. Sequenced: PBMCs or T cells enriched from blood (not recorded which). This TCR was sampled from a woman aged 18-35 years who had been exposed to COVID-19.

The CDR3 sequence is CSVAGQSSYEQYF. The CDR3 bases are TGCAGCGTAGCGGGCCAGAGCTCCTACGAGCAGTACTTC. The V gene is TRBV29-1, the J gene TRBJ2-7; maybe TRBD2 (6 bases). V shed 6 bases and J shed 0 bases, with 12 bases lying between them. This CDR3 contains 13 residues. Germline CDR1 and CDR2: SQVTM and ANQGSEA.